These 24 T cell receptor beta chains originate from one sample sequenced in a study of blood T cell repertoires in COVID-19. The repertoire was sequenced with immunoSEQ multiplex PCR; TCRdb's copy has only in-frame clones and lacks some. Of about 75,000 clones in the sample, more than 80% were seen once. Sequenced material: peripheral blood. Every receptor here comes from a human donor in a cohort sampled during active COVID-19.

Concerning this clone itself: At the DNA level, this CDR3 is encoded by other sequences in the same sample as well. The chain uses TRBV5-5 and TRBJ1-3; a weak D match, TRBD1 (6 bases). Trimming pared 0 bases from V and 4 bases from J, leaving 8 bases between. Germline CDR1 is SGHKS and CDR2 is YYEKEE (reference sequence). The length of the CDR3 is 14 residues. The CDR3 bases are TGTGCCAGCAGCTTGGGGACAGCCGGAAACACCATATATTTT. It specifies CASSLGTAGNTIYF.

This sequence joins TRBV6-1 and TRBJ1-5; D remains unclear. The CDR3 contains 14 residues. The germline gives CDR1 MNHNS, CDR2 SASEGT. The V gene lost 1 base and the J gene lost 5 bases, with 9 bases spanning the gap. The CDR3 DNA reads as TGTGCCAGCAGTGAAGAACCAGATTATCAGCCCCAGCATTTT. Translation gives CASSEEPDYQPQHF.

The V and J genes are TRBV7-6 and TRBJ1-3, with D hard to call. Deletions cut 5 bases from V and 0 bases from J, with 11 bases between. Germline CDR1 reads SGHVS; CDR2 reads FNYEAQ. The CDR3 spans 15 residues. The CDR3 DNA reads as TGTGCCAGCAGCCTCCGCAGCGACTCTGGAAACACCATATATTTT. This translates into CASSLRSDSGNTIYF.

V gene TRBV7-9 combines with J gene TRBJ2-2; 8 positions agree with TRBD1. Trimming removed 5 bases from V and 6 bases from J; junction bases left unmatched: 14. The CDR3 loop spans 17 amino acids. Germline-derived CDR1 and CDR2 are SEHNR and FQNEAQ (reference sequence). CDR3 loop: CASSPQLGQGTSGELFF. CDR3 sequence (DNA): TGTGCCAGCAGCCCACAACTCGGACAGGGAACGTCCGGGGAGCTGTTTTTT.

The chain has TRBV5-1 and TRBJ2-2; D might be TRBD2 (7 bases). This CDR3 comprises 16 residues. V lost 2 bases, J lost 0 bases, and 11 bases lay in between. Germline values: CDR1 SGHRS, CDR2 YFSETQ. CDR3 nucleotides: TGCGCCAGCAGCTTCCCGGGGGGCGCGAACACCGGGGAGCTGTTTTTT. Protein product: CASSFPGGANTGELFF.

This rearrangement joins TRBV4-1 to TRBJ2-3; 10 positions match TRBD2. CDR3 length: 18 residues. Germline values: CDR1 MGHRA, CDR2 YSYEKL. Unmatched junction bases numbered 12, after V lost 0 bases and J lost 6 bases. CDR3 DNA sequence: TGCGCCAGCAGCCAAGATTTAGCGCTAGCGGGGGCTAAGGATACGCAGTATTTT. Protein sequence: CASSQDLALAGAKDTQYF.

The chain has TRBV28 and TRBJ2-7, with D possibly TRBD1 on 6 matching bases. Germline CDR1 is MDHEN and CDR2 is SYDVKM. This CDR3 has 15 residues. The V gene lost 4 bases and the J gene lost 3 bases, with 16 bases spanning the gap. DNA for the CDR3: TGTGCCAGCAGTTCCCAGGGGCCGCCCAGCTACGAGCAGTACTTC. Protein sequence: CASSSQGPPSYEQYF.

This chain joins TRBV20-1 and TRBJ1-6; D call uncertain. This CDR3 spans 15 amino acids. Germline V gene lookup returns CDR1 DFQATT and CDR2 SNEGSKA (reference sequence). V was clipped by 3 bases and J by 5 bases, with 14 bases between them. The CDR3 reads CSASREGRHNSPLHF. The CDR3 DNA follows: TGCAGTGCTAGTCGGGAAGGGAGGCATAATTCACCCCTCCACTTT.

The chain couples TRBV6-5 to TRBJ2-5, with no clear D. V was shortened by 0 bases and J by 2 bases, with 7 bases between the two germline ends. The CDR3 consists of 14 residues. Germline V gene lookup returns CDR1 MNHEY and CDR2 SVGAGI. Here the CDR3 reads CASSYSGNQETQYF. For the CDR3, the DNA is TGTGCCAGCAGTTACTCGGGCAATCAAGAGACCCAGTACTTC.

This sequence joins TRBV29-1 and TRBJ1-1, with TRBD1 identical over 11 bases. The trim removed 6 bases at V and 5 bases at J, leaving 5 bases unmatched. Germline-derived CDR1 and CDR2 are SQVTM and ANQGSEA. The CDR3 spans 13 residues. DNA of the CDR3: TGCAGCGTATCCCGGGACAGGGGGACTGAAGCTTTCTTT. This translates into CSVSRDRGTEAFF.

The chain joins TRBV21-1 to TRBJ2-3; TRBD2 is the table's D call and was not checked against the DNA. TRBV21-1 is deemed a pseudogene. CDR3 length equals 18 residues. The CDR3: CASSTTGGPAKETDTQYF. The CDR3, as DNA: TGTGCCAGCAGTACCACGGGGGGGCCTGCGAAGGAGACAGATACGCAGTATTTT.

CDR3 in DNA: TGTGCCAGCAGCGGGGGACAGGGAAGCTCTGGAAACACCATATATTTT. This codes for CASSGGQGSSGNTIYF. The rearrangement uses TRBV9 and TRBJ1-3; 9 bases are a match to TRBD1. Germline trimming cut 3 bases from V and 0 bases from J; bases unmatched to any gene: 4. The CDR3 sequence is 16 residues long. CDR1 SGDLS and CDR2 YYNGEE come from the germline V gene.

This clone was counted a few times. The chain carries TRBV10-3 and TRBJ1-4, with 7 bases matching TRBD1. V shed 2 bases and J 3 bases; nucleotides not matched to a gene: 3. The CDR3 length is 15 residues. Germline loops: CDR1 ENHRY, CDR2 SYGVKD. CDR3 residues: CAISETGAPNEKLFF. The CDR3 bases are TGTGCCATCAGTGAGACAGGGGCTCCTAATGAAAAACTGTTTTTT.

The V gene is TRBV28, the J gene TRBJ1-3, with TRBD1 matching over 9 bases. Germline CDR1 MDHEN, CDR2 SYDVKM. The CDR3 is 20 residues long. V shed 8 bases, J shed 0 bases, and the junction held 20 bases outside the gene matches. Written as DNA, the CDR3 is TGTGCCAGCGCTCGCACCGGGACAGGGCCCCCGGGACTCTCTGGAAACACCATATATTTT. Its translation is CASARTGTGPPGLSGNTIYF.

This sequence joins TRBV6-1 and TRBJ2-7; TRBD2 matches 8 bases. There are 16 residues in the CDR3. The junction had 7 bases not matched to a gene; V was cut back by 1 base and J by 2 bases. CDR1 is MNHNS and CDR2 is SASEGT in the germline V gene. The CDR3 coding sequence is TGTGCCAGCAGTGAAGATCATCGAGCGGGGGCCTACGAGCAGTACTTC. Translation: CASSEDHRAGAYEQYF.

The genes are TRBV5-1 and TRBJ1-3, with TRBD1 as a possible D gene (5 bases). CDR3 length: 14 amino acids. Trimming took off 0 bases at V and 4 bases at J, with 8 bases between the two ends. The V gene's germline CDR1 is SGHRS and CDR2 YFSETQ. The CDR3 DNA sequence: TGCGCCAGCAGCTTGGCACAGGACGGAAACACCATATATTTT. This translates into CASSLAQDGNTIYF.

J is TRBJ1-3 and V is TRBV5-1; tentative D call: TRBD1 (6 bases). The CDR3 has 15 residues. Trimming removed 0 bases at V and 4 bases at J, with 11 bases between. Per the germline V gene, CDR1 is SGHRS and CDR2 is YFSETQ. The CDR3 region has the DNA TGCGCCAGCAGCTTGGATCTGGGGGCCGGAAACACCATATATTTT. Amino acids: CASSLDLGAGNTIYF. Looking up the rest from reference TRBV5-1 and TRBJ1-3 gives the full variable domain: KAGVTQTPRYLIKTRGQQVTLSCSPISGHRSVSWYQQTPGQGLQFLFEYFSETQRNKGNFPGRFSGRQFSNSRSEMNVSTLELGDSALYLCASSLDLGAGNTIYFGEGSWLTVV.

The chain is built from TRBV11-3 and TRBJ1-1; maybe TRBD1 (5 bases). The germline V gene encodes CDR1 SGHNT and CDR2 YENEEA. Trimming removed 0 bases from V and 3 bases from J, with 11 bases in between. The CDR3 has 15 residues. CDR3 in amino acids: CASSLDGAAHTEAFF. As DNA, the CDR3 is TGTGCCAGCAGCTTAGATGGGGCAGCCCACACTGAAGCTTTCTTT.

The chain uses TRBV28 and TRBJ2-7; D call uncertain. V lost 6 bases and J lost 0, with 6 bases in between. The germline V gene encodes CDR1 MDHEN and CDR2 SYDVKM. CDR3 length equals 12 residues. The CDR3 is CASSQYSYEQYF. The CDR3, as DNA: TGTGCCAGCAGCCAGTACTCCTACGAGCAGTACTTC.

This chain links TRBV28 with TRBJ1-2; weak D call: TRBD1 (6 bases). Trimming shortened V by 5 bases and J by 5 bases, and 24 bases separated the two germline ends. This CDR3 has 17 residues. Germline-derived CDR1 and CDR2 are MDHEN and SYDVKM. This CDR3 is CASSGAGAGDLRYGYTF. The CDR3 nucleotides read TGTGCCAGCAGTGGCGCGGGGGCCGGGGATTTACGGTATGGCTACACCTTC.

This clone was seen only once. The chain is built from TRBV12-3 or TRBV12-4 and TRBJ2-5, with D possibly TRBD2 on 5 matching bases. The CDR3 has 13 amino acids. The V and J ends lost 6 bases and 7 bases respectively, with 15 bases between them. This CDR3 reads CASRVPGKGTQYF. CDR3 bases: TGTGCCAGCAGAGTTCCGGGAAAGGGGACCCAGTACTTC.

In this sample, this clone turned up once. V gene TRBV28 combines with J gene TRBJ1-1, with D hard to call. V lost 3 bases and J 6 bases, leaving 8 bases between the germline ends. This CDR3 is built from 12 residues. The germline gives CDR1 MDHEN, CDR2 SYDVKM. The DNA for the CDR3 is TGTGCCAGCAGTTTGAATGAGGCTGAAGCTTTCTTT. Translation gives CASSLNEAEAFF.

The rearrangement links TRBV24-1 to TRBJ2-3; 9 bases map to TRBD2. The CDR3 runs to 16 residues. CDR1 and CDR2 (germline): KGHDR, SFDVKD. J was trimmed by 4 bases and V by 3 bases; bases with no gene match: 7. The CDR3 region is CATSDSAGGLADTQYF. CDR3 bases: TGTGCCACCAGTGATAGTGCGGGGGGGCTAGCAGATACGCAGTATTTT.

This clone was recorded once. The chain is built from TRBV9 and TRBJ2-1; a weak D match, TRBD1 (6 bases). The germline V gene encodes CDR1 SGDLS and CDR2 YYNGEE. The CDR3 spans 13 residues. The V end was cut by 0 bases, the J end by 8 bases, with 9 bases between. CDR3 sequence (DNA): TGTGCCAGCAGCGTAGGGGGGCTCGATGAGCAGTTCTTC. It is translated as CASSVGGLDEQFF.